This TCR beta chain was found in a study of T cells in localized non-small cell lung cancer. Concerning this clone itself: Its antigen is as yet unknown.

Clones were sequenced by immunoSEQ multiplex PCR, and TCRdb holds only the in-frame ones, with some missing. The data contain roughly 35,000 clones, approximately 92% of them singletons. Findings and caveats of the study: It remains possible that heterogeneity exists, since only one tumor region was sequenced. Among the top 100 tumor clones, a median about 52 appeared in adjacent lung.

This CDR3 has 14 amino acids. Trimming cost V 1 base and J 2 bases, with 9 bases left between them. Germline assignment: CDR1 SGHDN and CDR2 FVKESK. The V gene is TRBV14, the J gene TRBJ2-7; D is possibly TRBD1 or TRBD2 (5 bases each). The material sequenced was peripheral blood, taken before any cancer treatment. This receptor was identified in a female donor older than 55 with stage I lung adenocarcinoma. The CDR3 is CASSQGVGPYEQYF. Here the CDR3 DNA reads TGTGCCAGCAGCCAAGGAGTGGGACCCTACGAGCAGTACTTC.